These 3 T cell receptor beta chains were sequenced from one sample in a study of tumor T cells in aggressive B-cell lymphoma. Assay used: immunoSEQ multiplex PCR; TCRdb lists only in-frame clones, some missing. This sample carries about 11,000 clones, 92% of them seen once, and the ten largest clones take about 3.1%. Sequencing used tumor tissue. All receptors come from an adult with diffuse large B cell lymphoma.

The chain links TRBV5-1 to TRBJ2-7, with TRBD1 identical over 7 bases. The CDR3 consists of 14 residues. Per germline, CDR1 SGHRS and CDR2 YFSETQ. Trimming cost V 5 bases and J 0 bases; bases outside gene matches: 5. In nucleotides, the CDR3 is TGCGCCAGCAGAGACAGGGAAAGCTCCTACGAGCAGTACTTC. It specifies CASRDRESSYEQYF.

This clone has more than one count but fewer than ten. The chain employs TRBV29-1 and TRBJ1-1, with 9 bases aligning to TRBD1. Germline-derived CDR1 and CDR2 are SQVTM and ANQGSEA. V shed 7 bases, J shed 3 bases, and the junction held 6 bases outside the gene matches. This CDR3 has 13 amino acids. CDR3 sequence: CSGHRGPHTEAFF. DNA of the CDR3: TGCAGCGGACACAGGGGGCCCCACACTGAAGCTTTCTTT.

The count of this clone is one. The V gene is TRBV30, the J gene TRBJ1-1; tentative D call: TRBD1 (5 bases). CDR1 is GTSNPN, CDR2 SVGIG, per germline (reference sequence). The CDR3 length is 12 residues. The ends were cut back, 6 bases at V and 1 base at J, with 9 bases in the middle. CDR3 region: CACGGANTEAFF. For the CDR3, the DNA is TGTGCCTGCGGTGGGGCGAACACTGAAGCTTTCTTT.